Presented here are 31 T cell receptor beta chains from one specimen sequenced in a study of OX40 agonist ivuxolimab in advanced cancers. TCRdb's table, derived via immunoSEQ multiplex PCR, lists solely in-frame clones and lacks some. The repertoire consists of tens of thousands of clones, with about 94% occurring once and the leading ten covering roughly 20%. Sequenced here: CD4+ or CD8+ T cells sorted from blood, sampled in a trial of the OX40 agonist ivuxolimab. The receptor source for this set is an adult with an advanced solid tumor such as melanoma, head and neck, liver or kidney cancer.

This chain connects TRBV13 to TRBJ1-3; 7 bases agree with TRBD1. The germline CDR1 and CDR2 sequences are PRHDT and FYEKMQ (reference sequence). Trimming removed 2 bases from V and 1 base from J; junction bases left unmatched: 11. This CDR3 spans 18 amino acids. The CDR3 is CASSLYGGTARSGNTIYF. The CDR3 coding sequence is TGTGCCAGCAGCTTATACGGCGGGACAGCCCGTTCTGGAAACACCATATATTTT.

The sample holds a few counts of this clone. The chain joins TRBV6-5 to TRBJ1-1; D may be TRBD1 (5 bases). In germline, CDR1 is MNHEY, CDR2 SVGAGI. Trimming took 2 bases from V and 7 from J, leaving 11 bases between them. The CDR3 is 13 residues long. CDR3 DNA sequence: TGTGCCAGCAGTTACAGGTCAGGGTTTGAAGCTTTCTTT. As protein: CASSYRSGFEAFF.

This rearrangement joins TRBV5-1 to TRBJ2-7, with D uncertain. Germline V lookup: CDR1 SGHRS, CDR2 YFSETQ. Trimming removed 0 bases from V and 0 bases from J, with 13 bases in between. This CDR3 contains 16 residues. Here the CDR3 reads CASSLAGQWSSYEQYF. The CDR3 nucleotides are TGCGCCAGCAGCTTGGCCGGCCAGTGGAGCTCCTACGAGCAGTACTTC.

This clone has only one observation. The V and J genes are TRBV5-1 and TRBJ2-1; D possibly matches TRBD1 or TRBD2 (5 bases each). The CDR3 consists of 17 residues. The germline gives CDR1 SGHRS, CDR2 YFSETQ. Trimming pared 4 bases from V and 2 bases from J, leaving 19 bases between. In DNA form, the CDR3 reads TGCGCCAGCAGCCCCATCGGACGGGGCGGCCCCTACAATGAGCAGTTCTTC. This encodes CASSPIGRGGPYNEQFF. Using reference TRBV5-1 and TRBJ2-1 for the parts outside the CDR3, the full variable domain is KAGVTQTPRYLIKTRGQQVTLSCSPISGHRSVSWYQQTPGQGLQFLFEYFSETQRNKGNFPGRFSGRQFSNSRSEMNVSTLELGDSALYLCASSPIGRGGPYNEQFFGPGTRLTVL.

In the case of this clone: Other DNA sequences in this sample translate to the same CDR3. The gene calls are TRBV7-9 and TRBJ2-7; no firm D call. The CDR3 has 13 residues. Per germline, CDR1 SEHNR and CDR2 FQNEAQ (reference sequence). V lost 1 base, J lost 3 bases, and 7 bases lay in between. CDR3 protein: CASSLVGDYEQYF. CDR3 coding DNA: TGTGCCAGCAGCTTAGTGGGCGACTACGAGCAGTACTTC. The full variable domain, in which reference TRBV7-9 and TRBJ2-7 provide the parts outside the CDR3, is DTGVSQNPRHKITKRGQNVTFRCDPISEHNRLYWYRQTLGQGPEFLTYFQNEAQLEKSRLLSDRFSAERPKGSFSTLEIQRTEQGDSAMYLCASSLVGDYEQYFGPGTRLTVT.

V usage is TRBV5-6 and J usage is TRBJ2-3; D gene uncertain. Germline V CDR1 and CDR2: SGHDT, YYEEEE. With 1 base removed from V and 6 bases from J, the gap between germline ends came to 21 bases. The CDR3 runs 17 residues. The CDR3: CASSLPLGSTRRDTQYF. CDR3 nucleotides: TGTGCCAGCAGCTTGCCCCTCGGGTCTACTCGAAGGGATACGCAGTATTTT.

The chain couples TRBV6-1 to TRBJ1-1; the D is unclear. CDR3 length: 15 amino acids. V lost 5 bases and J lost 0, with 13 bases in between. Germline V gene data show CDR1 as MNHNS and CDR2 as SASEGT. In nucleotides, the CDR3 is TGTGCCAGCAGTCAGGAAATGTGGATGAACACTGAAGCTTTCTTT. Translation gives CASSQEMWMNTEAFF.

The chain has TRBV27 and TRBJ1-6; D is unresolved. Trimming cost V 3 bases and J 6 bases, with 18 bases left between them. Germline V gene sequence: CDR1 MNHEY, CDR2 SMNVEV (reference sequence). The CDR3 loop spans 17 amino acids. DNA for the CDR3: TGTGCCAGCAGTTTTTCCCCCTCCCGACCGGGTAATTCACCCCTCCACTTT. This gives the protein CASSFSPSRPGNSPLHF.

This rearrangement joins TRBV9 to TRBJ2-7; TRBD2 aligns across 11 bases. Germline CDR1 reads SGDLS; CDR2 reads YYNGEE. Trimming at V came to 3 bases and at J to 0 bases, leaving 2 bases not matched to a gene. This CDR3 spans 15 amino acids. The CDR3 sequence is CASSGGTSGSYEQYF. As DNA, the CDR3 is TGTGCCAGCAGCGGGGGGACTAGCGGCTCCTACGAGCAGTACTTC. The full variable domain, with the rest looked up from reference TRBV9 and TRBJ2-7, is DSGVTQTPKHLITATGQRVTLRCSPRSGDLSVYWYQQSLDQGLQFLIQYYNGEERAKGNILERFSAQQFPDLHSELNLSSLELGDSALYFCASSGGTSGSYEQYFGPGTRLTVT.

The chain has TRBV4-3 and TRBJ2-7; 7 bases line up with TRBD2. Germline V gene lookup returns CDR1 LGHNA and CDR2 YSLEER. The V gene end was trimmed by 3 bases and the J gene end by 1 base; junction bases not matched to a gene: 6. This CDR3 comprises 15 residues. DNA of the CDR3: TGCGCCAGCAGCCAGGGCGCTAGCGGATCCTACGAGCAGTACTTC. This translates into CASSQGASGSYEQYF.

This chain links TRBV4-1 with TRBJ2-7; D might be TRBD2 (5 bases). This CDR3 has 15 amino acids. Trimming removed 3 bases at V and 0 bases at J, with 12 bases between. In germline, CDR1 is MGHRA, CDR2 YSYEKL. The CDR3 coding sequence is TGCGCCAGCAGCCAGCTGGGCGGGTCCTCCTACGAGCAGTACTTC. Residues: CASSQLGGSSYEQYF.

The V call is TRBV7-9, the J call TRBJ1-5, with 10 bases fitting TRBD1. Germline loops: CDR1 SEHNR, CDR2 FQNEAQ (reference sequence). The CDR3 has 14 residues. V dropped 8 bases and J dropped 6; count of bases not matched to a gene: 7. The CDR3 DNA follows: TGTGCCAGCGGCCCCGGGACAGGGGTTCAGCCCCAGCATTTT. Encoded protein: CASGPGTGVQPQHF.

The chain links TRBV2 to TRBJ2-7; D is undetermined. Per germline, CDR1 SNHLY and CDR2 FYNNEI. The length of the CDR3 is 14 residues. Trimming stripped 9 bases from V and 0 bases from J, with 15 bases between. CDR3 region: CARERQATSYEQYF. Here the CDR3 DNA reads TGTGCCAGGGAACGGCAGGCCACCTCCTACGAGCAGTACTTC.

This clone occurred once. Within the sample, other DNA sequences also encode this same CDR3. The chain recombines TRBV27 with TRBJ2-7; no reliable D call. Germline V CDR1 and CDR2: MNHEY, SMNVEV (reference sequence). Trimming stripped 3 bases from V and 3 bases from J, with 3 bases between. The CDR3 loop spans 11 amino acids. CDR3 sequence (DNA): TGTGCCAGCAGTTTTGGCTACGAGCAGTACTTC. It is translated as CASSFGYEQYF.

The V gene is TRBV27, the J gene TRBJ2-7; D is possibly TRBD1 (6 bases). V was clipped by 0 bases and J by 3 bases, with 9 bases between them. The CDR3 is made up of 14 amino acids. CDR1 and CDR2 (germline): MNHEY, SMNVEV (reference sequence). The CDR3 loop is CASSLSQGYYEQYF. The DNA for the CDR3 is TGTGCCAGCAGTTTATCACAGGGTTACTACGAGCAGTACTTC.

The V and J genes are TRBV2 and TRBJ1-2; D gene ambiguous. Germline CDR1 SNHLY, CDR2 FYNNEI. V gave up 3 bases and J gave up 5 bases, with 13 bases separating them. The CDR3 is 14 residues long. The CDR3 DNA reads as TGTGCCAGCAGTGATATCTTTGGCCGTTATGGCTACACCTTC. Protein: CASSDIFGRYGYTF. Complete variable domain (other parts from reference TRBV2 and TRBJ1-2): EPEVTQTPSHQVTQMGQEVILRCVPISNHLYFYWYRQILGQKVEFLVSFYNNEISEKSEIFDDQFSVERPDGSNFTLKIRSTKLEDSAMYFCASSDIFGRYGYTFGSGTRLTVV.

CDR3 in DNA: TGTGCCATCAGTCCCACAGGGGGCGTCCCCGGGGAGCTGTTTTTT. Its translation is CAISPTGGVPGELFF. This chain connects TRBV10-3 to TRBJ2-2; 9 nucleotides match TRBD1. Germline loops: CDR1 ENHRY, CDR2 SYGVKD. Trimming removed 5 bases from V and 6 bases from J; junction bases left unmatched: 7. The CDR3 sequence is 15 residues long.

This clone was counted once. In DNA form, the CDR3 reads TGTGCCAGCAGCAGGGACAGTTTTCAGTACTTC. Encoded protein: CASSRDSFQYF. The V gene is TRBV5-6, the J gene TRBJ2-4; TRBD1 matches 7 bases. CDR3 length: 11 residues. V dropped 4 bases and J dropped 11; count of bases not matched to a gene: 3. Germline CDR1 reads SGHDT; CDR2 reads YYEEEE.

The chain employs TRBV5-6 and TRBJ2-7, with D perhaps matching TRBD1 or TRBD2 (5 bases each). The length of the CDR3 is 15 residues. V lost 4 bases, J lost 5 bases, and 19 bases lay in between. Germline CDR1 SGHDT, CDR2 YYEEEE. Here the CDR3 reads CASSPSERGGHEQYF. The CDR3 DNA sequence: TGTGCCAGCAGCCCCTCAGAGAGGGGCGGCCACGAGCAGTACTTC.

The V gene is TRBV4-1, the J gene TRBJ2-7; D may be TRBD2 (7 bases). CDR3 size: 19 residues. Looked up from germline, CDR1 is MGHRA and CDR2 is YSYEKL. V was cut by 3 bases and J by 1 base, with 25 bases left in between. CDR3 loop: CASSHLSGGGGRISYEQYF. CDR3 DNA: TGCGCCAGCAGCCATCTTAGCGGAGGGGGGGGGCGCATTTCCTACGAGCAGTACTTC.

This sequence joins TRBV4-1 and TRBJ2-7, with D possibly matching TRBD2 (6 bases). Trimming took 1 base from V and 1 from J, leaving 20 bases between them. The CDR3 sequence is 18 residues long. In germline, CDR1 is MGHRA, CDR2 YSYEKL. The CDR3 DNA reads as TGCGCCAGCAGCCAAGGTGGAGGCGGGGCGGGGAGGTCCTACGAGCAGTACTTC. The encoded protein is CASSQGGGGAGRSYEQYF.

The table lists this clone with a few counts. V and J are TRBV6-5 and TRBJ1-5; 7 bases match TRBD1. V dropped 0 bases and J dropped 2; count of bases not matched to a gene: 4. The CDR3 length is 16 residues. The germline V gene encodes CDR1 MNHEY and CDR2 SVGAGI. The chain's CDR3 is CASSYSYRGGNQPQHF. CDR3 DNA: TGTGCCAGCAGTTACTCCTACAGGGGAGGCAATCAGCCCCAGCATTTT.

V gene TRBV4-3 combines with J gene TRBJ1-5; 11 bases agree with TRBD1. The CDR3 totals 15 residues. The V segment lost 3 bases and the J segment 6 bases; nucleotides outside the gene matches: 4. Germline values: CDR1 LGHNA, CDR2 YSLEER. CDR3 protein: CASSQRTGGGQPQHF. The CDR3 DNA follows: TGCGCCAGCAGCCAGAGGACAGGGGGCGGTCAGCCCCAGCATTTT.

The CDR3 here is CASSTSGLANSPLHF. In nucleotides, the CDR3 is TGTGCCAGCAGTACCTCGGGACTGGCCAATTCACCCCTCCACTTT. The V and J genes are TRBV9 and TRBJ1-6; the D gene is possibly TRBD1 (5 bases). The CDR3 has 15 amino acids. Germline assignment: CDR1 SGDLS and CDR2 YYNGEE. V shed 5 bases and J shed 7 bases, with 16 bases lying between them.

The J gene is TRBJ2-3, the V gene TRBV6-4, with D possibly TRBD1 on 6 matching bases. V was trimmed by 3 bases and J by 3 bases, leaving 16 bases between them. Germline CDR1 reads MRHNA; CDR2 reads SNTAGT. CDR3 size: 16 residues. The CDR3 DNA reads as TGTGCCAGCAGTGAGTACTGGGGGACATCAACAGATACGCAGTATTTT. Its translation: CASSEYWGTSTDTQYF.

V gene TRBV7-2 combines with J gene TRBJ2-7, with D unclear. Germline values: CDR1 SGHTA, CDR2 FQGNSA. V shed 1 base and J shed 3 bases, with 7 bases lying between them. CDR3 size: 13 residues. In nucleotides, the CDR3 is TGTGCCAGCAGCTTAGTTGGGGACTACGAGCAGTACTTC. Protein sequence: CASSLVGDYEQYF.

The CDR3 is CASSIRQGGMNTEAFF. As DNA, the CDR3 is TGTGCCAGCAGCATAAGACAGGGGGGGATGAACACTGAAGCTTTCTTT. V usage is TRBV7-8 and J usage is TRBJ1-1; 9 nucleotides align to TRBD1. This CDR3 spans 16 amino acids. Unmatched junction bases numbered 7, after V lost 5 bases and J lost 0 bases. Germline CDR1 and CDR2: SGHVS and FQNEAQ.

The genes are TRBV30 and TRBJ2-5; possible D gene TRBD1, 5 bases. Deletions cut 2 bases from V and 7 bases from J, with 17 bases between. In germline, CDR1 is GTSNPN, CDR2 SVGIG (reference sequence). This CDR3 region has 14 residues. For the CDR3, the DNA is TGTGCCTGGAGTATCACAGGTATCCGTTCGACCCAGTACTTC. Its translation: CAWSITGIRSTQYF.

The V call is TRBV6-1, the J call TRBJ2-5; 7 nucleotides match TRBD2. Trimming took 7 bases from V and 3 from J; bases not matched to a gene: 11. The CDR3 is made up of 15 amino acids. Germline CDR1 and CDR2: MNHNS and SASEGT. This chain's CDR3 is CASNRAGMWEETQYF. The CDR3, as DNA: TGTGCCAGCAACCGAGCGGGGATGTGGGAAGAGACCCAGTACTTC.

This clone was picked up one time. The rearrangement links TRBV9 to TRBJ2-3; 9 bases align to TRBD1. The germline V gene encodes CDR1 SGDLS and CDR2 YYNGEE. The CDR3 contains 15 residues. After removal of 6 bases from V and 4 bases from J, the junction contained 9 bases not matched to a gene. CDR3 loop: CASNLGDRDADTQYF. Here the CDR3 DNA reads TGTGCCAGCAACCTGGGGGACAGGGATGCAGATACGCAGTATTTT.

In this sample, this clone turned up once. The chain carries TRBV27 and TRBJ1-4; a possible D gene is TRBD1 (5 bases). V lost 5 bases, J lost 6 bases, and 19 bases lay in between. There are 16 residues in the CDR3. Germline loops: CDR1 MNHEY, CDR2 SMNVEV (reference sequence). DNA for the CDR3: TGTGCCAGCAGTAAAGCGGCCGCAGGGTCGGATGAAAAACTGTTTTTT. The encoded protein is CASSKAAAGSDEKLFF. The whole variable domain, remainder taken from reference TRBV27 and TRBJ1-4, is EAQVTQNPRYLITVTGKKLTVTCSQNMNHEYMSWYRQDPGLGLRQIYYSMNVEVTDKGDVPEGYKVSRKEKRNFPLILESPSPNQTSLYFCASSKAAAGSDEKLFFGSGTQLSVL.